This T cell receptor (beta chain) was observed in a study of T cells in Graves' hyperthyroidism and ophthalmopathy. Looking at the study overall: Peripheral blood was acquired at first diagnosis, ahead of any therapy whatsoever.

This clonotype was counted a few times. The germline V and J ends were trimmed by 2 bases and 3 bases, with 16 bases remaining between them. Germline CDR1 MNHEY, CDR2 SVGAGI. The CDR3 totals 16 residues. Amplified regions were TCR beta CDR3 sequences from RNA transcripts. The HTBI primer set drove a first-round RT-PCR of the TCR CDR3. MiXCR, run by TCRdb on the multiplex PCR reads, gives a single entry per CDR3 protein. The sample consists of around 520,000 distinct CDR3 sequences, 13% to 15% of them appearing once. The sequence derives from a woman aged 18-30 years with Graves' hyperthyroidism. The chain uses TRBV6-5 and TRBJ2-5, with D possibly matching TRBD1 (5 bases). The sample was blood. CDR3 bases: TGTGCCAGCAGTTACGGCTCACAGGTCGTAGAAGAGACCCAGTACTTC. It is translated as CASSYGSQVVEETQYF.